The rows below give T cell receptor beta chains drawn from one sample of a study of T cell responses to AZD1222 COVID-19 vaccine. Assay used: immunoSEQ multiplex PCR; TCRdb lists only in-frame clones, some missing. The table records over 150,000 clones, less than 95% of them present only once. Sequenced here: peripheral blood, sampled on day 0 of AZD1222 vaccination. Every receptor here comes from an adult in good health. The CDR3 runs from the conserved cysteine through the conserved F or W. D genes are given only for firm matches. A row's size may be missing; if present it is once, few, many or a size class.

D: NA; V: TRBV27; J: TRBJ1-2; size: NA; DNA: TGTGCCAGCGTGGACAGAAACTATGGCTACACCTTC; CDR3: CASVDRNYGYTF
D: TRBD2; V: TRBV29-1; J: TRBJ2-7; size: NA; DNA: TGCAGCGCCAGTAATAGCGGGGCTAACTACGAGCAGTACTTC; CDR3: CSASNSGANYEQYF
D: NA; V: TRBV12-3/TRBV12-4; J: TRBJ2-7; size: NA; DNA: TGTGCCAGCAGTTTGCTTCCCACCTACGAGCAGTACTTC; CDR3: CASSLLPTYEQYF
D: NA; V: TRBV5-4; J: TRBJ1-3; size: few; DNA: TGTGCCAGCAGCTTGGAGGGGCCCTCTGGAAACACCATATATTTT; CDR3: CASSLEGPSGNTIYF
D: NA; V: TRBV6-2/TRBV6-3; J: TRBJ1-1; size: NA; DNA: TGTGCCAGCAGTTCCGCGCGGGTGGGCCCTGAAGCTTTCTTT; CDR3: CASSSARVGPEAFF
D: NA; V: TRBV6-5; J: TRBJ1-1; size: NA; DNA: TGTGCCAGCAGGGCCTTCGACGGGGCTGAAGCTTTCTTT; CDR3: CASRAFDGAEAFF
D: NA; V: TRBV2; J: TRBJ2-7; size: NA; DNA: TGTGCCAGCAGCCCCCTCTACGAGCAGTACTTC; CDR3: CASSPLYEQYF
D: TRBD1; V: TRBV27; J: TRBJ2-7; size: NA; DNA: TGTGCCAGCAGTTTTGCAGGGGGCACCCACGAGCAGTACTTC; CDR3: CASSFAGGTHEQYF
D: NA; V: TRBV5-1; J: TRBJ1-1; size: NA; DNA: TGCGCCAGCAGTAACGGACAGAACACTGAAGCTTTCTTT; CDR3: CASSNGQNTEAFF
D: NA; V: TRBV5-8; J: TRBJ1-6; size: NA; DNA: TGTGCCAGCAGCTTTAAAGCCTCTGGGAAGTCCGGACCCCTCCACTTT; CDR3: CASSFKASGKSGPLHF
D: NA; V: TRBV6-5; J: TRBJ1-2; size: NA; DNA: TGTGCCAGCAGTCTCCGGGGGACCGGAGGCTACACCTTC; CDR3: CASSLRGTGGYTF